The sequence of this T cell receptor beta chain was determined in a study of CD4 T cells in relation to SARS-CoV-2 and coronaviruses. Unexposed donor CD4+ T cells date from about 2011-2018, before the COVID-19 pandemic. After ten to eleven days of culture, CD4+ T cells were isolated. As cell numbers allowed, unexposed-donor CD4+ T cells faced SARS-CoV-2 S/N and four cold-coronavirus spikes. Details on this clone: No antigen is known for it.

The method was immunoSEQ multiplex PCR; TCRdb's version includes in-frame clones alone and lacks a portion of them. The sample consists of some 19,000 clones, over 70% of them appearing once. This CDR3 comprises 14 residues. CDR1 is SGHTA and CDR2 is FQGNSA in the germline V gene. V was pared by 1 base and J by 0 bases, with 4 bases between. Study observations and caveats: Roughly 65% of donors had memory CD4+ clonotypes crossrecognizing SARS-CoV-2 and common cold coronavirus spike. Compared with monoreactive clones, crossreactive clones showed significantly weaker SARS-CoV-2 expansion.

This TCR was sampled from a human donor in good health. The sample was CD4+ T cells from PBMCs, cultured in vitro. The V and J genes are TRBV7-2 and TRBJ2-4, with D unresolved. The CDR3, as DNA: TGTGCCAGCAGCTTAGGTCTAGCCAAAAACATTCAGTACTTC. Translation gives CASSLGLAKNIQYF.